Each of the 22 T cell receptor beta chains below was sequenced from the same sample in a study of blood T cells in healthy people across ages. Then a second PCR, running roughly 6 to 12 cycles, was carried out with a sample-barcoded 5' primer and a J-beta primer mix. TCRdb independently ran MiXCR on the 5' RACE reads; one entry per CDR3 protein. The sample has approximately 900,000 distinct CDR3 sequences, almost 30% seen once. The same sample was also studied in work on T cells of mothers and their children.

What was sequenced was blood. All receptors come from a woman aged 40 to 50 in good health.

In this sample, this clonotype turned up a few times. The chain couples TRBV13 to TRBJ2-7; tentatively, D is TRBD1 (7 bases). The V end lost 5 bases, the J end lost 4 bases, and 21 bases lay between the germline ends. Germline CDR1 PRHDT, CDR2 FYEKMQ (reference sequence). This CDR3 is built from 16 residues. CDR3 in DNA: TGTGCCAGCAGCCCACTACGACAGGGAGGAATATACGAGCAGTACTTC. Translation: CASSPLRQGGIYEQYF.

This chain links TRBV15 with TRBJ1-5; 8 bases match TRBD1. CDR3 length: 17 residues. The V and J ends lost 4 bases and 4 bases, in that order; junction bases with no gene match: 12. Germline loops: CDR1 LNHNV, CDR2 YYDKDF (reference sequence). CDR3 coding DNA: TGTGCCACCAGCACCAACCGACAGGGGCTTGGAAATCAGCCCCAGCATTTT. The encoded protein is CATSTNRQGLGNQPQHF.

Ten or more counts support this clonotype. The rearrangement links TRBV10-3 to TRBJ2-5, with TRBD1 identical over 8 bases. V lost 4 bases and J lost 5; bases outside the gene matches: 3. Germline CDR1 is ENHRY and CDR2 is SYGVKD. CDR3 length equals 13 residues. CDR3: CAISGRGRETQYF. DNA for the CDR3: TGTGCCATCAGTGGCAGGGGGCGGGAGACCCAGTACTTC.

This chain links TRBV5-1 with TRBJ2-5; 7 positions agree with TRBD2. V shed 1 base, J shed 2 bases, and the junction held 11 bases outside the gene matches. This CDR3 contains 17 residues. Germline loops: CDR1 SGHRS, CDR2 YFSETQ. The CDR3 sequence: CASSLPNGGGRQETQYF. In nucleotides, the CDR3 is TGCGCCAGCAGCTTGCCCAACGGCGGGGGACGTCAAGAGACCCAGTACTTC.

The V gene is TRBV28, the J gene TRBJ2-7; D call uncertain. The CDR3 has 14 residues. Germline values: CDR1 MDHEN, CDR2 SYDVKM. Trimming removed 5 bases at V and 0 bases at J, with 11 bases between. The CDR3 loop is CASSTSRFSYEQYF. The DNA for the CDR3 is TGTGCCAGCAGTACGTCCAGGTTCTCCTACGAGCAGTACTTC.

The rearrangement links TRBV7-9 to TRBJ2-1; TRBD1 aligns across 7 bases. The V and J ends lost 5 bases and 0 bases, in that order; junction bases with no gene match: 10. Germline V gene lookup returns CDR1 SEHNR and CDR2 FQNEAQ (reference sequence). This CDR3 is built from 17 residues. Here the CDR3 DNA reads TGTGCCAGCAGCCATCTACAGGGGTCGAGCTCCTACAATGAGCAGTTCTTC. Translating it yields CASSHLQGSSSYNEQFF.

Worth noting for this clonotype: Likely a read error: the CDR3 ends without its conserved phenylalanine or tryptophan. The rearrangement links TRBV7-8 to TRBJ2-1, with TRBD1 matching over 9 bases. The germline gives CDR1 SGHVS, CDR2 FQNEAQ. V shed 8 bases and J 5 bases; nucleotides not matched to a gene: 7. The length of the CDR3 is 14 residues. The CDR3 region has the DNA TGTGCCAGCGTCCCCGGGACAGGGCACAATGAGCAGTTCATC. This sequence encodes CASVPGTGHNEQFI.

This clonotype was seen many times. The chain's CDR3 is CASSQEGRKETQYF. The DNA for the CDR3 is TGCGCCAGCAGCCAAGAGGGCAGAAAAGAGACCCAGTACTTC. The rearrangement joins TRBV4-1 to TRBJ2-5; no definite D call. Per the germline V gene, CDR1 is MGHRA and CDR2 is YSYEKL. This CDR3 region has 14 residues. Trimming took 0 bases from V and 3 from J, leaving 8 bases between them.

This clonotype was counted many times. The chain combines TRBV29-1 with TRBJ2-5, with 7 positions matching TRBD1. The CDR3 contains 12 residues. Germline V gene lookup returns CDR1 SQVTM and CDR2 ANQGSEA. Germline trimming cut 5 bases from V and 5 bases from J; bases unmatched to any gene: 5. The DNA for the CDR3 is TGCAGCGTTTCCGCGACAGGGGAGACCCAGTACTTC. Its translation: CSVSATGETQYF. The full variable domain, its missing parts supplied by reference TRBV29-1 and TRBJ2-5, is SAVISQKPSRDICQRGTSLTIQCQVDSQVTMMFWYRQQPGQSLTLIATANQGSEATYESGFVIDKFPISRPNLTFSTLTVSNMSPEDSSIYLCSVSATGETQYFGPGTRLLVL.

This clonotype was found a few times. V is TRBV12-3 or TRBV12-4 and J is TRBJ2-1; 8 positions match TRBD2. Trimming cost V 3 bases and J 7 bases; bases outside gene matches: 5. The CDR3 loop spans 14 amino acids. CDR3 coding DNA: TGTGCCAGCAGTTTCGGGACTAGGCTGAATGAGCAGTTCTTC. Encoded protein: CASSFGTRLNEQFF.

This chain connects TRBV11-1 to TRBJ2-3, with 8 bases identical to TRBD1. CDR1 and CDR2 from the germline V gene are SGHAT and FQDESV (reference sequence). V trimming: 5 bases; J trimming: 10 bases; junction bases outside the gene matches: 8. The CDR3 is made up of 13 amino acids. Here the CDR3 reads CASSDGTGNPQYF. In DNA form, the CDR3 reads TGTGCCAGCAGCGACGGGACAGGTAATCCGCAGTATTTT.

V gene TRBV20-1 combines with J gene TRBJ2-3; 15 bases match TRBD2. The germline V gene has CDR1 DFQATT and CDR2 SNEGSKA (reference sequence). The V segment lost 2 bases and the J segment 5 bases; nucleotides outside the gene matches: 11. The CDR3 spans 18 residues. The CDR3 region is CSARSGLAGGPGRDTQYF. The CDR3 coding sequence is TGCAGTGCTAGATCTGGACTAGCGGGGGGGCCAGGTAGAGATACGCAGTATTTT.

Only a few counts were recorded for this clonotype. The genes are TRBV20-1 and TRBJ2-7; no definite D call. The germline V gene encodes CDR1 DFQATT and CDR2 SNEGSKA (reference sequence). The CDR3 covers 12 residues. V lost 7 bases, J lost 2 bases, and 12 bases lay in between. The chain's CDR3 is CSVPTPTYEQYF. Written as DNA, the CDR3 is TGCAGTGTTCCGACGCCAACCTACGAGCAGTACTTC.

This clonotype turned up a few times. The chain employs TRBV7-9 and TRBJ2-3, with TRBD2 identical over 14 bases. The CDR3 is 18 amino acids. Per germline, CDR1 SEHNR and CDR2 FQNEAQ (reference sequence). The ends lost 5 bases at V and 5 bases at J; junction bases unmatched: 12. The CDR3 sequence is CASSPPGTSGGARDTQYF. The CDR3 region has the DNA TGTGCCAGCAGCCCTCCCGGGACTAGCGGGGGAGCGAGAGATACGCAGTATTTT.

The CDR3 DNA sequence: TGCGCCAGCAACCGCCTGCAGGAATCAGGCTATGGCTACACCTTC. Translation gives CASNRLQESGYGYTF. V is TRBV4-3 and J is TRBJ1-2; unclear D gene. The germline V gene has CDR1 LGHNA and CDR2 YSLEER. The CDR3 sequence is 15 residues long. With 7 bases removed from V and 4 bases from J, the gap between germline ends came to 19 bases.

The chain links TRBV28 to TRBJ1-6; no definite D call. The V gene lost 1 base and the J gene lost 10 bases, with 20 bases spanning the gap. The CDR3 covers 17 residues. Germline V gene data show CDR1 as MDHEN and CDR2 as SYDVKM. The CDR3 sequence is CASSLFPSAGFKSPLHF. The CDR3 DNA reads TGTGCCAGCAGTTTATTCCCCTCGGCGGGGTTTAAGTCACCCCTCCACTTT.

This clonotype was detected many times. This sequence joins TRBV4-2 and TRBJ1-5; the D is unclear. CDR1 LGHNA and CDR2 YNFKEQ come from the germline V gene. Trimming removed 0 bases from V and 0 bases from J, with 3 bases in between. CDR3 length: 14 amino acids. The CDR3 sequence is CASSQDNSNQPQHF. CDR3 nucleotides: TGTGCCAGCAGCCAAGATAATAGCAATCAGCCCCAGCATTTT.

About this clonotype itself: Germline and junction disagree at one end, which may indicate a read error. V usage is TRBV4-1 and J usage is TRBJ1-5; no firm D call. Germline-derived CDR1 and CDR2 are MGHRA and YSYEKL. The CDR3 has 15 residues. The CDR3 region has the DNA TGCGCCGGCAGCCAAGACCCCGGGCCGAATCAGCCCCAGCATTTT. This codes for CAGSQDPGPNQPQHF.

The V gene is TRBV19, the J gene TRBJ2-1; 12 bases match TRBD2. Germline V gives CDR1 LNHDA, CDR2 SQIVND (reference sequence). CDR3 length: 16 residues. V was clipped by 3 bases and J by 3 bases; unmatched bases: 3. The CDR3 region has the DNA TGTGCCAGTAGTATGACTAGCGGGGGCCTCTACAATGAGCAGTTCTTC. This codes for CASSMTSGGLYNEQFF.

In its sample, this clonotype was seen a few times. This sequence joins TRBV10-3 and TRBJ2-3, with D perhaps matching TRBD2 (6 bases). The CDR3 is made up of 17 amino acids. Germline V gene sequence: CDR1 ENHRY, CDR2 SYGVKD. V shed 2 bases and J shed 0 bases, with 15 bases lying between them. CDR3 in DNA: TGTGCCATCAGTGAGCCTACGTTGGGGAGGAGCACAGATACGCAGTATTTT. This sequence encodes CAISEPTLGRSTDTQYF.

About this clonotype itself: Germline is not matched at one junction end, which may reflect a read error. J is TRBJ2-1 and V is TRBV27; D may be TRBD1 (6 bases). The CDR3 is made up of 16 amino acids. Germline-derived CDR1 and CDR2 are MNHEY and SMNVEV (reference sequence). The CDR3 DNA follows: TGTGCCAGTAGTTTATCGGCAGGGGACACCTACAATGAGCAGTTCTTC. Amino acids: CASSLSAGDTYNEQFF.

This clonotype was detected ten times or more. The V and J genes are TRBV18 and TRBJ2-5; D is ambiguous. Germline CDR1 KGHSH, CDR2 LQKENI. This CDR3 region has 14 residues. V dropped 0 bases and J dropped 4 bases, with 9 bases sitting between them. As DNA, the CDR3 is TGTGCCAGCTCACCACCAAACGGGCGAGAGACCCAGTACTTC. Protein product: CASSPPNGRETQYF.